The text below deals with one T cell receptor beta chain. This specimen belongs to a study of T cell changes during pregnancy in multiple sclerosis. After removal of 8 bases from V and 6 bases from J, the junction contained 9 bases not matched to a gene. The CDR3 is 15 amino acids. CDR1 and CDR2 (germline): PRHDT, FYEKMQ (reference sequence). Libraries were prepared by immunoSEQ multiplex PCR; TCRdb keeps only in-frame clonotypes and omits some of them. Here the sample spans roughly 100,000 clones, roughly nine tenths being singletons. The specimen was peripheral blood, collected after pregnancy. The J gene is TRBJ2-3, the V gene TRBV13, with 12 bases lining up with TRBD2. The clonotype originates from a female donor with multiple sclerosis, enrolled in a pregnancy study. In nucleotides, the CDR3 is TGTGCCAGCGCCATGACTAGCGGGGGTGGGGATACGCAGTATTTT. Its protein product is CASAMTSGGGDTQYF. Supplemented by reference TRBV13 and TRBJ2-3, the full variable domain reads AAGVIQSPRHLIKEKRETATLKCYPIPRHDTVYWYQQGPGQDPQFLISFYEKMQSDKGSIPDRFSAQQFSDYHSELNMSSLELGDSALYFCASAMTSGGGDTQYFGPGTRLTVL.